The 7 T cell receptor beta chains reported below all come from one sample, sequenced in a study of monozygotic twins with inflammatory bowel disease. From its re-call of the 5' RACE reads, TCRdb lists each CDR3 protein once, without DNA. This sample contains roughly 150,000 distinct CDR3 sequences. The specimen was blood. The source is a human donor with ulcerative colitis or Crohn's disease, or a healthy co-twin of an affected twin (not recorded which).

V usage is TRBV6-1 and J usage is TRBJ2-5; TCRdb gives TRBD2 as the D gene, but with no DNA this cannot be confirmed. Germline V lookup: CDR1 MNHNS, CDR2 SASEGT. The CDR3 is made up of 14 amino acids. The CDR3 loop is CASRREGHPGTQYF.

The chain carries TRBV19 and TRBJ2-2. Germline V CDR1 and CDR2: LNHDA, SQIVND (reference sequence). This CDR3 is 14 amino acids long. CDR3 sequence reads: CASSMLRNTGELFF.

V gene TRBV19 combines with J gene TRBJ2-3; TCRdb picks TRBD2, but there is no DNA to check that call. From germline, CDR1 is LNHDA and CDR2 SQIVND (reference sequence). This CDR3 contains 15 residues. This chain's CDR3 is CASTLGLAGTDTQYF.

V and J are TRBV6-1 and TRBJ2-5. CDR3 length: 15 amino acids. Germline CDR1 reads MNHNS; CDR2 reads SASEGT. This CDR3 reads CASSESRGSTETQYF.

The chain is built from TRBV5-1 and TRBJ2-1. The CDR3 has 13 residues. CDR1 and CDR2 (germline): SGHRS, YFSETQ. The CDR3 reads CASSYGQANEQFF.

The rearrangement links TRBV13 to TRBJ2-1. This CDR3 contains 15 residues. Germline loops: CDR1 PRHDT, CDR2 FYEKMQ (reference sequence). The CDR3 loop is CASSLGWDYYNEQFF.

V gene TRBV20-1 combines with J gene TRBJ1-1. The CDR3 runs to 11 residues. Germline CDR1 is DFQATT and CDR2 is SNEGSKA (reference sequence). This CDR3 is CSARVNTEAFF.